This T cell receptor (beta chain) was obtained from a study of blood T cell repertoires in COVID-19. Per the germline V gene, CDR1 is SGHAT and CDR2 is FQNNGV. The V gene end was trimmed by 1 base and the J gene end by 4 bases; junction bases not matched to a gene: 2. The CDR3 has 15 residues. Assay: immunoSEQ multiplex PCR; the TCRdb copy retains only in-frame clones and omits some. Among more than 50,000 clones listed, just over 90% were seen once. The specimen sequenced was peripheral blood. The chain recombines TRBV11-2 with TRBJ2-2; the match to TRBD2 covers 8 bases. The receptor was isolated from a woman in her thirties or forties with active COVID-19. The CDR3 loop is CASSLVLAGTGELFF. CDR3 sequence (DNA): TGTGCCAGCAGCTTAGTGCTAGCGGGCACCGGGGAGCTGTTTTTT.